This T cell receptor beta chain was captured in a study of identical twins. Trimming shortened V by 1 base and J by 4 bases, and 13 bases separated the two germline ends. Germline-derived CDR1 and CDR2 are LGHDT and YNNKEL (reference sequence). CDR3 length: 15 residues. TCRdb fed the 5' RACE reads into MiXCR, producing one record per CDR3 protein. Among about 500,000 distinct CDR3 sequences listed, roughly 13% were seen once. This clonotype was found many times. Its cognate antigen is unknown. Study-wide results and caveats: Rather than following the same donors, the conclusions depended on cross-sectional statistical analysis. Abundant beta clonotypes from cord blood bore fewer insertions; memory repertoires lacked this pattern. Twins' excess sharing was less marked for out-of-frame beta sequences.

These same data were also listed under a study on yellow fever vaccine responses in identical twins.

This chain joins TRBV3-1 and TRBJ1-2, with D unresolved. The sample was CD4+ T cells sorted from blood. The receptor was derived from a woman aged 18-29 years in good health. The CDR3 reads CASSQAQAGAYGYTF. For the CDR3, the DNA is TGTGCCAGCAGCCAAGCTCAGGCAGGTGCCTATGGCTACACCTTC.